These T cell receptor beta chains were read from a single sample in a study of T cell repertoires in cytomegalovirus infection. One entry per CDR3 protein, called by TCRdb with MiXCR from the reads. The sample contains about 700,000 distinct CDR3 sequences, approximately 33% of which appear only once. No cognate antigen is known for these TCRs. The starting material was cultured PBMCs, obtained from culture after CMV antigen stimulation. All receptors come from a human donor in good health (CMV status not recorded). Some clones in this sample may be carry-over from other donors' samples. Each CDR3 is given with its conserved first and last residue.

TRBJ2-7 TRBV12-3/TRBV12-4 CASSFESSYEQYF
TRBJ1-1 TRBV20-1 CSARVRFQGFRKGTEAFF
TRBJ2-7 TRBV7-6 CASSLADTGYEQYF
TRBJ2-7 TRBV7-8 CASSLRLGLTYYEQYF
TRBJ2-7 TRBV19 CASSYGTSGLGEQYF
TRBJ1-1 TRBV5-6 CASSSPGTTNTEAFF
TRBJ2-3 TRBV7-2 CASSPRRTSVTDTQYF
TRBJ2-3 TRBV12-3/TRBV12-4 CASARRTDTQYF
TRBJ2-1 TRBV4-1 CASSQAPSGGAKYEQFF
TRBJ1-6 TRBV12-3/TRBV12-4 CASSSGTGGPTPLHF
TRBJ1-3 TRBV10-3 CAISETGQNTIYF
TRBJ2-1 TRBV12-3/TRBV12-4 CASSLLLAGGNEQFF
TRBJ2-1 TRBV11-2 CASSNLAGSSYNEQFF
TRBJ2-7 TRBV7-2 CASSLLGGGAEQYF
TRBJ2-1 TRBV7-9 CASSLTWASGSPPRYNEQFF
TRBJ1-6 TRBV20-1 CSALPLRGRNSPLHF
TRBJ2-3 TRBV5-1 CASSSGTGTDTQYF
TRBJ2-7 TRBV11-2 CASSLGALGDEQYF
TRBJ1-4 TRBV7-9 CASSRGVSNEKLFF
TRBJ1-1 TRBV7-6 CASSAYGWGQNTEAFF
TRBJ1-5 TRBV7-2 CASSSSLTAIQPQHF
TRBJ1-1 TRBV4-1 CASSPRGPEAEAFF
TRBJ2-7 TRBV5-6 CASSLDTPYEQYF
TRBJ2-3 TRBV7-2 CASRDRGGATDTQYF
TRBJ2-7 TRBV7-9 CASSLEASGGYEQYF
TRBJ1-5 TRBV7-9 CASSRTQGAGQPQHF
TRBJ1-1 TRBV12-3/TRBV12-4 CASRGQGGTEAFF
TRBJ2-1 TRBV11-2 CASSFGDGYNEQFF
TRBJ1-5 TRBV6-1 CASSRQTPRGVDQPQHF
TRBJ2-1 TRBV23-1 CASSQPGILLDNEQFF